This T cell receptor beta chain appears in the sequencing data of a study of cytomegalovirus exposure and HLA in healthy donors. Study-wide results and limits: There were several of the most significant clusters that appeared linked to common viral pathogens in a later analysis. 87-base-pair reads could not separate some V segments, including TRBV6-2 and TRBV6-3.

In the case of this clone: As yet, its antigen is unknown.

The CDR3 has 14 amino acids. V shed 3 bases, J shed 2 bases, and the junction held 0 bases outside the gene matches. Germline loops: CDR1 SGHDT, CDR2 YYEEEE. With 60 Vbeta and 13 Jbeta primers, the PCR was carried out. Sequencing used immunoSEQ multiplex PCR; TCRdb keeps in-frame clones, though not all of them. The table records some 99,000 clones, roughly 70% of them present only once. The source is a male donor in good health and CMV-seronegative. The sequenced material came from PBMCs. The chain uses TRBV5-6 and TRBJ1-2; TRBD1 agrees at 11 bases. The CDR3 DNA reads as TGTGCCAGCAGCTGGGACAGGGGGAACTATGGCTACACCTTC. Amino acids: CASSWDRGNYGYTF.